The 3 T cell receptor beta chains presented below share a single source sample, sequenced in a study of cytomegalovirus exposure and HLA in healthy donors (dated by TCRdb to the late 2010s). The protocol used for the library was the immunoSEQ multiplex PCR assay. The multiplex PCR relied on a mix of 60 forward primers for TCR Vbeta segments and 13 reverse primers for TCR Jbeta segments. TCRdb carries this immuneACCESS record with in-frame sequences only. Its versions omit some clonotypes, under half of them owing to an unresolved V gene in the studies checked, with the rest unexplained. Within this sample are more than 110,000 clones, with approximately 80% of them counted one time only. The ten largest clones represent about 3.7% of the sample. Sequencing used PBMCs. These receptors were taken from a male donor in good health and CMV-seronegative.

This chain connects TRBV4-3 to TRBJ1-2; D might be TRBD1 (6 bases). V lost 0 bases and J lost 12, with 20 bases in between. The germline V gene has CDR1 LGHNA and CDR2 YSLEER. The CDR3 has 15 amino acids. As DNA, the CDR3 is TGCGCCAGCAGCCAAGATACAGGGACCGGACTCTCCAACACCTTC. This translates into CASSQDTGTGLSNTF.

Regarding this clone: This same CDR3 is encoded by further DNA sequences in the sample. This chain joins TRBV18 and TRBJ1-1; TRBD1 matches at 7 bases. Germline values: CDR1 KGHSH, CDR2 LQKENI. This CDR3 is built from 13 residues. The V segment lost 8 bases and the J segment 5 bases; nucleotides outside the gene matches: 8. CDR3: CASLTSGGTEAFF. As DNA, the CDR3 is TGTGCCAGCCTCACGTCAGGGGGGACTGAAGCTTTCTTT. Looking up the rest from reference TRBV18 and TRBJ1-1 gives the full variable domain: NAGVMQNPRHLVRRRGQEARLRCSPMKGHSHVYWYRQLPEEGLKFMVYLQKENIIDESGMPKERFSAEFPKEGPSILRIQQVVRGDSAAYFCASLTSGGTEAFFGQGTRLTVV.

The chain recombines TRBV9 with TRBJ2-7, with 7 nucleotides matching TRBD1. Trimming took 3 bases from V and 3 from J; bases not matched to a gene: 6. Germline V gene sequence: CDR1 SGDLS, CDR2 YYNGEE. This CDR3 is built from 14 residues. CDR3 bases: TGTGCCAGCAGCGGAGGGGACAGATTCTACGAGCAGTACTTC. The encoded protein is CASSGGDRFYEQYF.